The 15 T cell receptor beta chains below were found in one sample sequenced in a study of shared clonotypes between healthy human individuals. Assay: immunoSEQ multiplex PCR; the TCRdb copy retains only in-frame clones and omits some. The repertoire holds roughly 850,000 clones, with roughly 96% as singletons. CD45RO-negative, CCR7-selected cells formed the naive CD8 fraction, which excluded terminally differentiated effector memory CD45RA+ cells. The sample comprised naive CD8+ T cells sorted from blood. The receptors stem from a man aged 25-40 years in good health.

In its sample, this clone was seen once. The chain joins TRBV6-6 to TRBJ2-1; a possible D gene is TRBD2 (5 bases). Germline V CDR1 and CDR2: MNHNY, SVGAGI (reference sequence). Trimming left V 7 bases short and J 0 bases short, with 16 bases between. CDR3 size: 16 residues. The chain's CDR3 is CASTLQPGSSYNEQFF. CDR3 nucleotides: TGTGCCAGCACCTTACAGCCGGGGAGCTCCTACAATGAGCAGTTCTTC.

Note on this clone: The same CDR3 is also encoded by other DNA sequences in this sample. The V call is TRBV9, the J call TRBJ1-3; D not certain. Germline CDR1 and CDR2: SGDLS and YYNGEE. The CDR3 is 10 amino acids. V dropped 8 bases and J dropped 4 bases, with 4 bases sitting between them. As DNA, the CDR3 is TGTGCCAGTTCCGGAAACACCATATATTTT. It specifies CASSGNTIYF.

The CDR3 bases are TGTGCCAGCAGCTTAATCCCCACCGATTCCTACGAGCAGTACTTC. This encodes CASSLIPTDSYEQYF. The chain links TRBV7-9 to TRBJ2-7; D unresolved. Trimming shortened V by 2 bases and J by 1 base, and 12 bases separated the two germline ends. Germline assignment: CDR1 SEHNR and CDR2 FQNEAQ (reference sequence). CDR3 length: 15 amino acids. The variable domain in full, completed from reference TRBV7-9 and TRBJ2-7, reads DTGVSQNPRHKITKRGQNVTFRCDPISEHNRLYWYRQTLGQGPEFLTYFQNEAQLEKSRLLSDRFSAERPKGSFSTLEIQRTEQGDSAMYLCASSLIPTDSYEQYFGPGTRLTVT.

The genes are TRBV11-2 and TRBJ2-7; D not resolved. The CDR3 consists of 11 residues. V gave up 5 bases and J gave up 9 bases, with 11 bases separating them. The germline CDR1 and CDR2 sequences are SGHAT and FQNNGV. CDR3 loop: CASSRVGGQYF. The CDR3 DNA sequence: TGTGCCAGCAGCCGGGTAGGTGGGCAGTACTTC.

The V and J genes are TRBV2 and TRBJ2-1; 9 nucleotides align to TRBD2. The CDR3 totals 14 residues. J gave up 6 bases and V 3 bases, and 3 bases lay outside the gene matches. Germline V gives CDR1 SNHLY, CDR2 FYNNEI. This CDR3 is CASSETSGVNEQFF. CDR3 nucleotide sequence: TGTGCCAGCAGTGAGACTAGCGGCGTCAATGAGCAGTTCTTC. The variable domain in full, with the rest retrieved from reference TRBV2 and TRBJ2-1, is EPEVTQTPSHQVTQMGQEVILRCVPISNHLYFYWYRQILGQKVEFLVSFYNNEISEKSEIFDDQFSVERPDGSNFTLKIRSTKLEDSAMYFCASSETSGVNEQFFGPGTRLTVL.

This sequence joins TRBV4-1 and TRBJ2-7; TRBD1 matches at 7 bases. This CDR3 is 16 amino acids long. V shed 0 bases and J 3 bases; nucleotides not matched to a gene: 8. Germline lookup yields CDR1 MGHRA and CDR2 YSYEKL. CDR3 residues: CASSQDPLAGGYEQYF. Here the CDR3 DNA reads TGCGCCAGCAGCCAAGATCCTTTGGCAGGGGGCTACGAGCAGTACTTC.

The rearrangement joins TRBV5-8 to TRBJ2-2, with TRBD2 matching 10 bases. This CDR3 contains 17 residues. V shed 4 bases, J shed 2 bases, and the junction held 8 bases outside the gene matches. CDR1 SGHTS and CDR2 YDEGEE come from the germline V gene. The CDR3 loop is CASSQPGTSVNTGELFF. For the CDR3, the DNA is TGTGCCAGCAGCCAACCCGGGACTAGCGTAAACACCGGGGAGCTGTTTTTT.

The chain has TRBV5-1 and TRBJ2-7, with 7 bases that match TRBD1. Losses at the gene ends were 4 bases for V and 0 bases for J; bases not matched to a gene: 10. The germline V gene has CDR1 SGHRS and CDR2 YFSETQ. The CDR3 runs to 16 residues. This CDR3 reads CASSPSKGQPSYEQYF. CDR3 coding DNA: TGCGCCAGCAGCCCCTCAAAGGGACAGCCCTCCTACGAGCAGTACTTC.

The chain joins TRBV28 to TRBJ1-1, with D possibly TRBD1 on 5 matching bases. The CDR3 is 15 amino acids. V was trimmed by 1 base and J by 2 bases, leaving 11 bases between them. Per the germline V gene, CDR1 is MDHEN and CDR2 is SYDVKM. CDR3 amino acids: CASSLFGTENTEAFF. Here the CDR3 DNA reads TGTGCCAGCAGTTTATTTGGGACGGAAAACACTGAAGCTTTCTTT.

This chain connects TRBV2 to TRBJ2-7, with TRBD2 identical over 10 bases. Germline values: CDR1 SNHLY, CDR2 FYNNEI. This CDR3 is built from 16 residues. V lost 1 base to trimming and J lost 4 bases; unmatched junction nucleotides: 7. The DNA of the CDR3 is TGTGCCAGCAGTGAAGGGTTAGCGGGAGGTGGGTACGAGCAGTACTTC. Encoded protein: CASSEGLAGGGYEQYF. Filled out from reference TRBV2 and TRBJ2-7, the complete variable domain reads EPEVTQTPSHQVTQMGQEVILRCVPISNHLYFYWYRQILGQKVEFLVSFYNNEISEKSEIFDDQFSVERPDGSNFTLKIRSTKLEDSAMYFCASSEGLAGGGYEQYFGPGTRLTVT.

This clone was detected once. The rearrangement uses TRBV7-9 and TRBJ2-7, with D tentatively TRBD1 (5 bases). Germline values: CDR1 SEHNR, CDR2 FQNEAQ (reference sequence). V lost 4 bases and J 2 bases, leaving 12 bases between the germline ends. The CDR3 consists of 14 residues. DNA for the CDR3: TGTGCCAGCAGCTCCCCCGACAGAACCTACGAGCAGTACTTC. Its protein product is CASSSPDRTYEQYF.

CDR3 sequence reads: CASSLTFGSNYEQYF. CDR3 DNA: TGTGCCAGCAGCTTGACATTTGGCAGTAACTACGAGCAGTACTTC. This chain connects TRBV13 to TRBJ2-7, with D unclear. The CDR3 runs to 15 residues. Per germline, CDR1 PRHDT and CDR2 FYEKMQ (reference sequence). Trimming stripped 3 bases from V and 3 bases from J, with 15 bases between.

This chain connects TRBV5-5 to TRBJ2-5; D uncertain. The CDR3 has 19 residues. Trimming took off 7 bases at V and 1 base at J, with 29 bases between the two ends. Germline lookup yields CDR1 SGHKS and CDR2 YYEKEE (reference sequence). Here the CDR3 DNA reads TGTGCCAGCCTCCGGATCTCCGGAGTCGGCCGCCCGAGCCAAGAGACCCAGTACTTC. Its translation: CASLRISGVGRPSQETQYF.

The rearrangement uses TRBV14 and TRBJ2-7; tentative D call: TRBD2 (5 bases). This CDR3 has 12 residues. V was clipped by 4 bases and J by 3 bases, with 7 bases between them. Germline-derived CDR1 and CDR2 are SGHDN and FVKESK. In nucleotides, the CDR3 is TGTGCCAGCAGCCCGGACTTCTACGAGCAGTACTTC. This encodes CASSPDFYEQYF. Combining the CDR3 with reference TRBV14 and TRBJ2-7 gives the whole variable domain EAGVTQFPSHSVIEKGQTVTLRCDPISGHDNLYWYRRVMGKEIKFLLHFVKESKQDESGMPNNRFLAERTGGTYSTLKVQPAELEDSGVYFCASSPDFYEQYFGPGTRLTVT.

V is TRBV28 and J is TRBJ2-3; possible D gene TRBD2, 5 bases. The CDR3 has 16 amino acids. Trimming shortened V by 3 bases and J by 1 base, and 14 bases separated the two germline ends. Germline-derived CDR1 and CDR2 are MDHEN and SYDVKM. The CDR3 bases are TGTGCCAGCAGTTTGGGCTCCGGGGATGGCACAGATACGCAGTATTTT. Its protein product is CASSLGSGDGTDTQYF.